This entry lists 26 T cell receptor beta chains sequenced from one sample in a study of immune characterization of retroperitoneal liposarcoma. MiXCR was run by TCRdb on the PCR reads, yielding one entry per CDR3 protein. Of 6,600 or so distinct CDR3 sequences listed, around 30% are singletons. Source material: tumor tissue. These receptors came from a female donor with retroperitoneal liposarcoma.

The rearrangement joins TRBV4-3 to TRBJ2-5; 8 nucleotides align to TRBD2. The tail of the sequence fits TRBJ2-7 better, so the J call may be wrong. The CDR3 has 15 residues. The germline gives CDR1 LGHNA, CDR2 YSLEER. The CDR3 is CASSLAGGRSYEQYF. In nucleotides, the CDR3 is TGCGCCAGCAGCCTCGCGGGAGGCCGCTCCTACGAGCAGTACTTC.

The genes are TRBV12-3 or TRBV12-4 and TRBJ2-1, with TRBD1 matching over 8 bases. This CDR3 spans 15 amino acids. Trimming removed 3 bases from V and 7 bases from J; junction bases left unmatched: 8. CDR3 in amino acids: CASSLSQGAGNEQFF. CDR3 DNA sequence: TGTGCCAGCAGTTTGAGTCAGGGGGCGGGGAATGAGCAGTTCTTC.

In this sample, this clonotype turned up a few times. This chain connects TRBV7-2 to TRBJ2-1, with TRBD2 matching over 9 bases. The closer fit of TRBJ2-5 to the DNA end suggests the J call may be wrong. The length of the CDR3 is 17 residues. Germline V gives CDR1 SGHTA, CDR2 FQGNSA. The CDR3 here is CASSLEPIAGDFGTQYF. In nucleotides, the CDR3 is TGTGCCAGCAGCTTAGAGCCCATAGCGGGAGATTTTGGGACCCAGTACTTC.

The chain couples TRBV6-6 to TRBJ2-3; D is unclear. The CDR3 loop spans 15 amino acids. V lost 0 bases and J 0 bases, leaving 7 bases between the germline ends. Germline-derived CDR1 and CDR2 are MNHNY and SVGAGI (reference sequence). CDR3 amino acids: CASSYSYRSTDTQYF. In DNA form, the CDR3 reads TGTGCCAGCAGTTACTCGTACAGAAGCACAGATACGCAGTATTTT.

At least ten counts were recorded for this clonotype. CDR3 bases: TGTGCCAGCAAGGATAGCGGGAGTAGCTCCTACAATGAGCAGTACTTC. Its protein product is CASKDSGSSSYNEQYF. The chain carries TRBV27 and TRBJ2-1, with 9 bases matching TRBD2. The J call may be incorrect, as the DNA end agrees better with TRBJ2-7. Per the germline V gene, CDR1 is MNHEY and CDR2 is SMNVEV (reference sequence). This CDR3 region has 16 residues.

Many counts were recorded for this clonotype. J is TRBJ2-1 and V is TRBV7-2; no firm D call. There are 11 residues in the CDR3. Trimming removed 0 bases at V and 13 bases at J, with 7 bases between. Germline V gene data show CDR1 as SGHTA and CDR2 as FQGNSA. The CDR3 region has the DNA TGTGCCAGCAGCTTAGCAGAGACCCAGTTCTTC. Protein: CASSLAETQFF.

V is TRBV11-1 and J is TRBJ2-5; D uncertain. The J call may be incorrect, as the DNA end agrees better with TRBJ2-1. The CDR3 is made up of 14 amino acids. Germline V lookup: CDR1 SGHAT, CDR2 FQDESV (reference sequence). CDR3 residues: CASSWLGYQETQFF. CDR3 DNA: TGTGCCAGCAGCTGGTTGGGGTACCAAGAGACCCAGTTCTTC.

There are many counts of this clonotype. The chain carries TRBV6-1 and TRBJ1-1; possibly TRBD1 for D (5 bases). V dropped 7 bases and J dropped 2 bases, with 20 bases sitting between them. The CDR3 consists of 16 residues. The germline gives CDR1 MNHNS, CDR2 SASEGT. The CDR3 protein is CASKRDLGDPNTEAFF. The DNA for the CDR3 is TGTGCCAGCAAGAGGGACCTTGGGGACCCTAACACTGAAGCTTTCTTT.

The chain uses TRBV27 and TRBJ1-2, with D tentatively TRBD1 (5 bases). With 4 bases removed from V and 5 bases from J, the gap between germline ends came to 11 bases. CDR1 and CDR2 (germline): MNHEY, SMNVEV (reference sequence). The CDR3 totals 13 residues. The CDR3 region has the DNA TGTGCCAGCAGTTCCCAGGGTCCATATGGCTACACCTTC. It translates to CASSSQGPYGYTF.

In its sample, this clonotype was seen many times. The chain joins TRBV6-1 to TRBJ2-7; D uncertain. The CDR3 sequence is 13 residues long. From germline, CDR1 is MNHNS and CDR2 SASEGT. The V end lost 5 bases, the J end lost 4 bases, and 12 bases lay between the germline ends. The CDR3 DNA follows: TGTGCCAGCAGTCCCCACCTTTTATACGAGCAGTACTTC. Encoded protein: CASSPHLLYEQYF.

The chain carries TRBV6-1 and TRBJ1-5; 8 nucleotides agree with TRBD1. V dropped 1 base and J dropped 1; count of bases not matched to a gene: 9. The CDR3 has 18 amino acids. Germline V CDR1 and CDR2: MNHNS, SASEGT. CDR3: CASSEEGDRPRSNQPQHF. CDR3 in DNA: TGTGCCAGCAGTGAAGAGGGGGACAGGCCGAGGAGCAATCAGCCCCAGCATTTT.

By frequency in the sample, this clonotype is medium-sized. The V and J genes are TRBV7-2 and TRBJ2-2; TRBD1 matches at 11 bases. Trimming at V came to 4 bases and at J to 7 bases, leaving 5 bases not matched to a gene. CDR1 SGHTA and CDR2 FQGNSA come from the germline V gene. The CDR3 has 15 amino acids. Here the CDR3 reads CASSSRTGGIGELFF. In DNA form, the CDR3 reads TGTGCCAGCAGCTCACGGACAGGGGGCATCGGGGAGCTGTTTTTT.

The chain recombines TRBV7-3 with TRBJ2-2, with D possibly TRBD2 on 6 matching bases. V dropped 1 base and J dropped 5 bases, with 14 bases sitting between them. This CDR3 spans 16 amino acids. Germline V gene data show CDR1 as SGHTA and CDR2 as FQGTGA. This CDR3 reads CASSLRGTAFTGELFF. In nucleotides, the CDR3 is TGTGCCAGCAGCTTAAGAGGGACTGCTTTTACCGGGGAGCTGTTTTTT. The full variable domain, in which reference TRBV7-3 and TRBJ2-2 provide the parts outside the CDR3, is GAGVSQTPSNKVTEKGKYVELRCDPISGHTALYWYRQSLGQGPEFLIYFQGTGAADDSGLPNDRFFAVRPEGSVSTLKIQRTERGDSAVYLCASSLRGTAFTGELFFGEGSRLTVL.

V and J are TRBV29-1 and TRBJ2-1, with D possibly being TRBD1 or TRBD2 (5 bases each). The J call is in doubt because the DNA end fits TRBJ2-7 better. Per germline, CDR1 SQVTM and CDR2 ANQGSEA. The CDR3 extends over 10 amino acids. CDR3 bases: TGCAGCGTCCGAGGGACCGTGCAGTACTTC. It codes for CSVRGTVQYF.

The rearrangement uses TRBV20-1 and TRBJ2-1; weak D call: TRBD2 (6 bases). The V gene lost 3 bases and the J gene lost 0 bases, with 6 bases spanning the gap. The length of the CDR3 is 13 residues. The germline gives CDR1 DFQATT, CDR2 SNEGSKA (reference sequence). CDR3 amino acids: CSASGSSYNEQFF. The DNA for the CDR3 is TGCAGTGCTAGCGGGAGCTCCTACAATGAGCAGTTCTTC.

The rearrangement links TRBV12-3 or TRBV12-4 to TRBJ2-1; D unresolved. The tail of the sequence fits TRBJ2-7 better, so the J call may be wrong. The CDR3 totals 14 residues. The CDR3 sequence is CASSLYLGYNEQYF. The CDR3 DNA sequence: TGTGCCAGCAGTTTATATTTGGGTTACAATGAGCAGTACTTC.

This clonotype showed up many times. V gene TRBV28 combines with J gene TRBJ2-3; 14 bases are shared with TRBD2. This CDR3 is built from 19 residues. After removal of 3 bases from V and 2 bases from J, the junction contained 10 bases not matched to a gene. CDR1 is MDHEN and CDR2 is SYDVKM in the germline V gene. In nucleotides, the CDR3 is TGTGCCAGCAGTTTGCGTTCTGGGACTAGCGGGGGCTACACAGATACGCAGTATTTT. Its translation is CASSLRSGTSGGYTDTQYF.

Only a few counts were recorded for this clonotype. The chain carries TRBV7-2 and TRBJ2-1; D not resolved. Germline values: CDR1 SGHTA, CDR2 FQGNSA. Trimming removed 0 bases from V and 10 bases from J, with 7 bases in between. This CDR3 region has 12 residues. The CDR3 region is CASSLAPAEQFF. The DNA of the CDR3 is TGTGCCAGCAGCTTAGCGCCTGCCGAGCAGTTCTTC.

This chain connects TRBV10-3 to TRBJ2-1, with TRBD2 matching 7 bases. TRBJ2-5 matches the DNA end more closely, so the J call is doubtful. This CDR3 is built from 15 residues. CDR1 ENHRY and CDR2 SYGVKD come from the germline V gene. The CDR3 DNA sequence: TGTGCCATCAGTGTGGAGGGGAGGGCGCTAGAGACCCAGTACTTC. Its translation: CAISVEGRALETQYF.

This clonotype was picked up many times. This could be a read error, since a much larger clone is one nucleotide away. The V and J genes are TRBV12-3 or TRBV12-4 and TRBJ2-1; 9 nucleotides agree with TRBD2. The CDR3 length is 16 residues. V was pared by 6 bases and J by 10 bases, with 16 bases of the junction left unmatched. The CDR3 spells CASSRRRGSGRYEQFF. The DNA of the CDR3 is TGTGCCAGCAGCCGCAGGCGGGGTAGCGGGAGATACGAGCAGTTCTTC.

The gene calls are TRBV6-1 and TRBJ2-5; tentative D call: TRBD2 (5 bases). Between the trimmed V and J ends, which lost 7 bases and 5 bases, there was a span of 17 bases. CDR1 is MNHNS, CDR2 SASEGT, per germline. The CDR3 is 14 amino acids. CDR3 region: CASTPSGLGETQYF. For the CDR3, the DNA is TGTGCCAGCACGCCATCTGGACTCGGGGAGACCCAGTACTTC.

V and J are TRBV12-3 or TRBV12-4 and TRBJ2-5; D unresolved. The CDR3 covers 11 residues. The V end was cut by 10 bases, the J end by 11 bases, with 17 bases between. CDR3 in amino acids: CANRPGHEQYF. For the CDR3, the DNA is TGTGCCAACAGACCCGGCCATGAACAGTACTTC.

This clonotype was counted at least ten times. The chain uses TRBV5-6 and TRBJ2-3; no firm D call. Trimming removed 0 bases from V and 4 bases from J, with 3 bases in between. The CDR3 has 12 residues. Germline CDR1 and CDR2: SGHDT and YYEEEE. This CDR3 reads CASSLVADTQYF. The CDR3, as DNA: TGTGCCAGCAGCTTGGTGGCAGATACGCAGTATTTT.

V usage is TRBV7-9 and J usage is TRBJ2-1, with 8 bases fitting TRBD1. The V segment lost 5 bases and the J segment 8 bases; nucleotides outside the gene matches: 5. CDR1 SEHNR and CDR2 FQNEAQ come from the germline V gene (reference sequence). The CDR3 is 13 amino acids. CDR3 in amino acids: CASSLDRDDEQFF. CDR3 bases: TGTGCCAGCAGCCTGGACAGGGACGATGAGCAGTTCTTC.

This clonotype is large in the sample. The rearrangement joins TRBV6-1 to TRBJ2-3; 11 bases map to TRBD2. Germline CDR1 is MNHNS and CDR2 is SASEGT. The CDR3 has 16 amino acids. The V gene end was trimmed by 3 bases and the J gene end by 4 bases; junction bases not matched to a gene: 6. As DNA, the CDR3 is TGTGCCAGCAGTGAGACCGGGACTAGCGGTTCAGATACGCAGTATTTT. Amino acid sequence: CASSETGTSGSDTQYF.

This clonotype was recorded at least ten times. This chain connects TRBV6-1 to TRBJ2-1, with D possibly being TRBD1 or TRBD2 (5 bases each). Germline CDR1 reads MNHNS; CDR2 reads SASEGT. This CDR3 is 13 amino acids long. V dropped 6 bases and J dropped 13 bases, with 19 bases sitting between them. The CDR3 DNA is TGTGCCAGCAGCTCCCGACCCCAAGGGACCCAGTTCTTC. Protein: CASSSRPQGTQFF.